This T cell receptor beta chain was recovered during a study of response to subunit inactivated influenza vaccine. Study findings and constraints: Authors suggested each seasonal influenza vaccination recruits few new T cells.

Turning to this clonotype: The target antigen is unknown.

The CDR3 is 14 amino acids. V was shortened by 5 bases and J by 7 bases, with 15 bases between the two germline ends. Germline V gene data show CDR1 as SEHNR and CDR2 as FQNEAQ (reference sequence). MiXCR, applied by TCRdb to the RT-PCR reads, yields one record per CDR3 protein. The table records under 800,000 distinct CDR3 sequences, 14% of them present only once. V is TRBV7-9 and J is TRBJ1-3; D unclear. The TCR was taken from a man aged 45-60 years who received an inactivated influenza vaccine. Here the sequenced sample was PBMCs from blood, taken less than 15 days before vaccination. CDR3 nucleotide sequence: TGTGCCAGCAGCGCGGCCCACCGAGGGAACACCATATATTTT. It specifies CASSAAHRGNTIYF.